This entry concerns a single T cell receptor (beta chain). The target antigen is unknown. TCRdb's table, derived via immunoSEQ multiplex PCR, lists solely in-frame clones and lacks some. The table has some 46,000 clones, 60% to 80% seen once. The data belong to a study of cytotoxic CD8 clonotypes in ibrutinib-treated CLL. Study in general: After median about 5.5 years, around 14 stayed in remission, about 12 progressed; responses some 25 partial, 2 complete. Findings and limits, study-wide: In sustained-remission versus progressing patients, sampling times differed. Public clonotypes (which were uncommon) either contracted or remained stable on treatment. A rise in clonality was seen at ibrutinib response, and a fall back toward baseline was seen at progression.

CDR3 length: 14 residues. V was shortened by 6 bases and J by 0 bases, with 7 bases between the two germline ends. CDR1 and CDR2 (germline): SGHNT, YYREEE (reference sequence). Sequences were derived from PBMCs, sampled after 12 months of ibrutinib treatment. V usage is TRBV5-4 and J usage is TRBJ1-6; D remains ambiguous. The sequence came from a human donor with chronic lymphocytic leukemia. The CDR3 DNA reads TGTGCCAGCACCACGAGCTCCTATAATTCACCCCTCCACTTT. Translating it yields CASTTSSYNSPLHF.